The TCR beta chain described here comes from a study of blood T cells in healthy people across ages. Findings of the study overall: For the donors, CMV status was unknown and possibly confounded expanded clonotype changes.

The V gene end was trimmed by 1 base and the J gene end by 4 bases; junction bases not matched to a gene: 2. This CDR3 is built from 15 residues. The germline V gene encodes CDR1 GTSNPN and CDR2 SVGIG (reference sequence). A second PCR of 7 to 11 cycles used a sample-barcoded 5' primer and a J-beta primer mix. TCRdb fed the 5' RACE reads into MiXCR, producing one record per CDR3 protein. Of fewer than 1,000,000 distinct CDR3 sequences listed, about 46% are singletons. Notes on this clonotype: Its antigen is undetermined.

Drawn from each donor were around 10 milliliters of peripheral blood. The specimen was blood. The sequence derives from a man older than 75 in good health. V usage is TRBV30 and J usage is TRBJ2-3; 13 bases agree with TRBD2. The CDR3 loop is CAWSALAGGADTQYF. CDR3 coding DNA: TGTGCCTGGAGTGCACTAGCGGGAGGGGCAGATACGCAGTATTTT.